Given below is one T cell receptor beta chain in context. Its matching antigen is unknown. Sequencing was performed with immunoSEQ multiplex PCR; in TCRdb, only in-frame clones are kept and a portion is missing. The data hold around 57,000 clones, with around 87% observed a single time. No infections or other immune events were documented during collection. This record comes from a study of identifying expanded T cells in peripheral blood. Study-wide points: Clone count variance between roughly 2-week samples rose with total template count. About 1.2 clones differed between technical replicates, versus approximately 16 and 19 over time.

CDR1 MNHNS and CDR2 SASEGT come from the germline V gene. J gave up 2 bases and V 3 bases, and 9 bases lay outside the gene matches. This CDR3 comprises 16 residues. Sequencing input: blood. J is TRBJ2-7 and V is TRBV6-1, with 8 positions matching TRBD1. The receptor comes from a person aged 18 to 70 in good health. DNA for the CDR3: TGTGCCAGCAGTGACGATACCGGGACAGGAGCCTACGAGCAGTACTTC. This translates into CASSDDTGTGAYEQYF.